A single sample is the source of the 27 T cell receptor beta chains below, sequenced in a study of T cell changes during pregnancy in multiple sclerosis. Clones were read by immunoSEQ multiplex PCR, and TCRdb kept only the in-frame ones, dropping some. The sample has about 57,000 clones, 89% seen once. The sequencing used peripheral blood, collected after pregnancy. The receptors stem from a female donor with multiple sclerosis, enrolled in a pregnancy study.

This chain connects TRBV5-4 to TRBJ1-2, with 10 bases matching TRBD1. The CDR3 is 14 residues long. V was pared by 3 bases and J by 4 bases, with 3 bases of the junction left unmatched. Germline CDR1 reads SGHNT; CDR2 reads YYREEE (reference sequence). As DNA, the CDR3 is TGTGCCAGCAGCTACGGACAGGGGGGCTATGGCTACACCTTC. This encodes CASSYGQGGYGYTF.

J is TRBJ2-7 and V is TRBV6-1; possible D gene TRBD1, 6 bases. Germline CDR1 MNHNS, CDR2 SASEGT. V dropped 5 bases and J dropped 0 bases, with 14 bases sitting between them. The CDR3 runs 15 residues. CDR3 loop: CASSKGTLISYEQYF. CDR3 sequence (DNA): TGTGCCAGCAGTAAAGGGACACTCATCTCCTACGAGCAGTACTTC.

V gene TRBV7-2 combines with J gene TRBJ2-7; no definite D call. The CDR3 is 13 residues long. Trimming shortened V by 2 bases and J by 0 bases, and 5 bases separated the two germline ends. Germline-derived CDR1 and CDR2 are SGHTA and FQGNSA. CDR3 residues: CASSLYSSYEQYF. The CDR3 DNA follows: TGTGCCAGCAGCTTATATAGCTCCTACGAGCAGTACTTC.

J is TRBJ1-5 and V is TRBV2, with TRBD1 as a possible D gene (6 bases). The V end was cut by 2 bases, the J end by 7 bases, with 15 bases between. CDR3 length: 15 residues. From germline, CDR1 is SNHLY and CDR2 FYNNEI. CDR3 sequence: CASSEYGQGQQPQHF. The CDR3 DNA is TGTGCCAGCAGTGAATATGGCCAGGGGCAACAGCCCCAGCATTTT.

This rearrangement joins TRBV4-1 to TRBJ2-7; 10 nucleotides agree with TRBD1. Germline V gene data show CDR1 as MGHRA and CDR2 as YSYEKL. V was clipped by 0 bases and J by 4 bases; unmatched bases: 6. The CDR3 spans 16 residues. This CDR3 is CASSQDRGQGGYEQYF. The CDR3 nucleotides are TGCGCCAGCAGCCAAGATCGAGGACAGGGGGGGTACGAGCAGTACTTC.

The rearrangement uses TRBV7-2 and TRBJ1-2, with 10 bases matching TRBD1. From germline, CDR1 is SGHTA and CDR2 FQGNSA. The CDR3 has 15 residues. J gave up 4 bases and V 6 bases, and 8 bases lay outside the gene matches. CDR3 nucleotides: TGTGCCAGCAGTTACGACAGGGGGCAAGTCTATGGCTACACCTTC. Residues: CASSYDRGQVYGYTF.

This CDR3 reads CASDTGWETQYF. The CDR3, as DNA: TGTGCCAGTGACACAGGTTGGGAGACCCAGTACTTC. The chain carries TRBV2 and TRBJ2-5; possibly TRBD1 for D (5 bases). Trimming pared 9 bases from V and 5 bases from J, leaving 13 bases between. Germline CDR1 reads SNHLY; CDR2 reads FYNNEI. CDR3 length: 12 residues.

The CDR3: CASSPRPYNEQFF. The CDR3 DNA reads as TGCGCCAGCAGCCCGCGTCCTTACAATGAGCAGTTCTTC. This chain connects TRBV5-1 to TRBJ2-1; D not resolved. The V gene lost 4 bases and the J gene lost 4 bases, with 9 bases spanning the gap. The CDR3 is 13 residues long. CDR1 is SGHRS, CDR2 YFSETQ, per germline.

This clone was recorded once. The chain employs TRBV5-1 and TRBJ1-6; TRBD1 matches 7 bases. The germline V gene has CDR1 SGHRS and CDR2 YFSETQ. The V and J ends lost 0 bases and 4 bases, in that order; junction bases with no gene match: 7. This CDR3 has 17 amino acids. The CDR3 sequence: CASSLGLQGPYNSPLHF. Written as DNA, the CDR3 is TGCGCCAGCAGCTTGGGTTTACAGGGGCCTTATAATTCACCCCTCCACTTT.

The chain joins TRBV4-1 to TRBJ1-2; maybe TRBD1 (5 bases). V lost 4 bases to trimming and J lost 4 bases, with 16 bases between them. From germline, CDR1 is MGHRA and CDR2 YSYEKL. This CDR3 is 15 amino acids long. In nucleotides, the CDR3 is TGCGCCAGCAGCCCGCAGGGCCCCTCGGGCTATGGCTACACCTTC. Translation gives CASSPQGPSGYGYTF.

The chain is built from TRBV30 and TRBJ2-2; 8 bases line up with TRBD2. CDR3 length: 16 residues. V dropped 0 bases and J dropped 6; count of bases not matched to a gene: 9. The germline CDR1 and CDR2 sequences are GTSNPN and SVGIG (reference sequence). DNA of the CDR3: TGTGCCTGGAGTGTAATCCGGGGGGGCCCCTCCGGGGAGCTGTTTTTT. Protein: CAWSVIRGGPSGELFF.

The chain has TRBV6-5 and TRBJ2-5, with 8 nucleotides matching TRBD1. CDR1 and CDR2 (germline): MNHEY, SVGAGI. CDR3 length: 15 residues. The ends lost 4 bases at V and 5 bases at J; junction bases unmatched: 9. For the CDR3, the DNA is TGTGCCAGCAGTTCCCGGGACAGGTTAGGGGAGACCCAGTACTTC. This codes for CASSSRDRLGETQYF.

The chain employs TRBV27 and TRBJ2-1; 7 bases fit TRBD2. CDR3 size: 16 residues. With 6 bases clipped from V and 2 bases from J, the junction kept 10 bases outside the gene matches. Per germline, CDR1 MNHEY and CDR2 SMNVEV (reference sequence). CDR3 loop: CASSLLRGKTYNEQFF. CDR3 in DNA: TGTGCCAGCAGCCTACTGCGGGGGAAAACCTACAATGAGCAGTTCTTC.

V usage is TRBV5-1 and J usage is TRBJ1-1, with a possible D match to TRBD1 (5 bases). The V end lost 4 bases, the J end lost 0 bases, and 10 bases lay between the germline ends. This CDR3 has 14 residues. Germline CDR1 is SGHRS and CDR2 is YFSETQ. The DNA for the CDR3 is TGCGCCAGCAGCCGCGACAGTCTGAACACTGAAGCTTTCTTT. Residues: CASSRDSLNTEAFF. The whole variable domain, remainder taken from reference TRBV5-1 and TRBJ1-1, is KAGVTQTPRYLIKTRGQQVTLSCSPISGHRSVSWYQQTPGQGLQFLFEYFSETQRNKGNFPGRFSGRQFSNSRSEMNVSTLELGDSALYLCASSRDSLNTEAFFGQGTRLTVV.

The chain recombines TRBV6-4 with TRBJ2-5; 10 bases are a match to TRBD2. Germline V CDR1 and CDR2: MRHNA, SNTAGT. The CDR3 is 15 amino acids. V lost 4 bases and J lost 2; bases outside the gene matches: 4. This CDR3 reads CASSATSGAQETQYF. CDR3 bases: TGTGCCAGCAGTGCCACTAGCGGGGCTCAAGAGACCCAGTACTTC.

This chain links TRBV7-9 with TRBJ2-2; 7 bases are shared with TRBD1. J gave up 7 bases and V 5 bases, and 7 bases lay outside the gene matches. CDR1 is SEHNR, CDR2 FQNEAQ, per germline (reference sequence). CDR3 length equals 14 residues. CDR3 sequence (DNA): TGTGCCAGCAGCAAAGACAGGGCTTACGGGGAGCTGTTTTTT. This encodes CASSKDRAYGELFF.

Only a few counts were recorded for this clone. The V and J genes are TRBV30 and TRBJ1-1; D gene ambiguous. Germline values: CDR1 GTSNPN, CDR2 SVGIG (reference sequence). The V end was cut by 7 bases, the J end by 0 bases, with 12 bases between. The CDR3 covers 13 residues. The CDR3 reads CASHLPLNTEAFF. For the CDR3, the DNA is TGTGCCTCACACCTCCCTCTGAACACTGAAGCTTTCTTT.

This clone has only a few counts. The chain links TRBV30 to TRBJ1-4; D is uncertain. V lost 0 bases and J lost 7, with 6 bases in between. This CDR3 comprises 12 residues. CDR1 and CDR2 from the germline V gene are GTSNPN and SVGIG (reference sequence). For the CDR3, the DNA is TGTGCCTGGAGTGTGACGGGTGAAAAACTGTTTTTT. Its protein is CAWSVTGEKLFF.

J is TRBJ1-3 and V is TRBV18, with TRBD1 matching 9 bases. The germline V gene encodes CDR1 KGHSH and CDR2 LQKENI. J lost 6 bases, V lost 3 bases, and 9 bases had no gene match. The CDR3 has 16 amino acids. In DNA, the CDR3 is TGTGCCAGCTCACCTTACCCGGGACAGGGAGTAAACACCATATATTTT. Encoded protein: CASSPYPGQGVNTIYF.

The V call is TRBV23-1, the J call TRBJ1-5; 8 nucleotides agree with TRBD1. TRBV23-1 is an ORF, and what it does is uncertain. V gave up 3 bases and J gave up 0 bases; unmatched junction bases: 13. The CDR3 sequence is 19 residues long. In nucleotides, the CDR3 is TGCGCCAGCAGTCACCCCGGGACAGGACTACCGCATAGCAATCAGCCCCAGCATTTT. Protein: CASSHPGTGLPHSNQPQHF.

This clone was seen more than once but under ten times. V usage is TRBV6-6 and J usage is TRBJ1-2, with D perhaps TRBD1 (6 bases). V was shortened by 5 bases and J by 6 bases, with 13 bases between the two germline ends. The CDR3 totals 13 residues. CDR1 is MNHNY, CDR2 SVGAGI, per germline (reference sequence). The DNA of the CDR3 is TGTGCCAGCAGTGCACAGGGATTAGATGGCTACACCTTC. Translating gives CASSAQGLDGYTF.

DNA for the CDR3: TGTGCCAGCAGCTCCCGAGGAGATTATAATAATTCACCCCTCCACTTT. Its protein is CASSSRGDYNNSPLHF. The rearrangement uses TRBV5-6 and TRBJ1-6; no clear D. Trimming took 3 bases from V and 5 from J, leaving 15 bases between them. This CDR3 spans 16 amino acids. Germline assignment: CDR1 SGHDT and CDR2 YYEEEE. Filled out from reference TRBV5-6 and TRBJ1-6, the complete variable domain reads DAGVTQSPTHLIKTRGQQVTLRCSPKSGHDTVSWYQQALGQGPQFIFQYYEEEERQRGNFPDRFSGHQFPNYSSELNVNALLLGDSALYLCASSSRGDYNNSPLHFGNGTRLTVT.

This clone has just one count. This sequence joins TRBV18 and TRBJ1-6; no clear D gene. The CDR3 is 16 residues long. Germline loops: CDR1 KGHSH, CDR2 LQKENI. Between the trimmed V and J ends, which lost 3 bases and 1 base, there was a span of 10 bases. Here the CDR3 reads CASSPQVASYNSPLHF. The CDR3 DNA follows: TGTGCCAGCTCACCTCAAGTAGCGTCCTATAATTCACCCCTCCACTTT.

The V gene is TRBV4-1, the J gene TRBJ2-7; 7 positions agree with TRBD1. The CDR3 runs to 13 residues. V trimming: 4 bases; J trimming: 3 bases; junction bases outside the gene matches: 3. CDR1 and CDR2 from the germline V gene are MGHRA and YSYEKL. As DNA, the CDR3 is TGCGCCAGCAGCCGCACAGGGGACTACGAGCAGTACTTC. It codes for CASSRTGDYEQYF.

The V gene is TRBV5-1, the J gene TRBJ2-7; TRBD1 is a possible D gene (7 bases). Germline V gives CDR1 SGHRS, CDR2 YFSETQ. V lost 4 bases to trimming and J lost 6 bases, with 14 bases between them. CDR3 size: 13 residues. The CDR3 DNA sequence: TGCGCCAGCAGCCCCCAGGGGGGCTCCGAGCAGTACTTC. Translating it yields CASSPQGGSEQYF.

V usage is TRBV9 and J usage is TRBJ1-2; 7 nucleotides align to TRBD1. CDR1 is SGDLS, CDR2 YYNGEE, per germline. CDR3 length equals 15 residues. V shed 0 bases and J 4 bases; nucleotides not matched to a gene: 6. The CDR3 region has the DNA TGTGCCAGCAGCGTAGCCCCGGGACAGATCTATGGCTACACCTTC. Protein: CASSVAPGQIYGYTF. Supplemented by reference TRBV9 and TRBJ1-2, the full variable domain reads DSGVTQTPKHLITATGQRVTLRCSPRSGDLSVYWYQQSLDQGLQFLIQYYNGEERAKGNILERFSAQQFPDLHSELNLSSLELGDSALYFCASSVAPGQIYGYTFGSGTRLTVV.

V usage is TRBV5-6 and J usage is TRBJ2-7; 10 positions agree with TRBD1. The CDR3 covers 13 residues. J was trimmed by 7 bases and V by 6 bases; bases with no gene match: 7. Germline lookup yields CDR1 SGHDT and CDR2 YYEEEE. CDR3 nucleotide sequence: TGTGCCAGCATGAGACAGGGGGCGAGGGAGCAGTACTTC. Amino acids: CASMRQGAREQYF.